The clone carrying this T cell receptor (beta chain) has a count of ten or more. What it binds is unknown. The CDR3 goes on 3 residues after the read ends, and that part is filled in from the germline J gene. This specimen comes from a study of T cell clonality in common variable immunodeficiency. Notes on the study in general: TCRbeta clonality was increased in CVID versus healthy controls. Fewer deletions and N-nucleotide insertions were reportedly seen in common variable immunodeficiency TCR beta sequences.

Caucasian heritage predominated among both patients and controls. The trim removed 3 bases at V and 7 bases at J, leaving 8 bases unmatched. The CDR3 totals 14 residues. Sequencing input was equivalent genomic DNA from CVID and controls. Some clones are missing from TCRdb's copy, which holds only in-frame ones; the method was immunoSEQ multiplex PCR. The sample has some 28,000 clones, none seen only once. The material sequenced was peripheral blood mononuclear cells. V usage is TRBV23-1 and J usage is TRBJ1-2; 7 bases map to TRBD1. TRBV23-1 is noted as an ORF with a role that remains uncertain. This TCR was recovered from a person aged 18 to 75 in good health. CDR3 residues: CASSHPGTVGGYTF. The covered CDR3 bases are TGCGCCAGCAGTCACCCCGGGACAGTGGGTGGC.